This passage covers 2 T cell receptor beta chains from one sample sequenced in a study of cytomegalovirus exposure and HLA in healthy donors. PCR was performed using 60 Vbeta and 13 Jbeta primers. The data were produced by immunoSEQ multiplex PCR, yet TCRdb's version contains in-frame clones alone and is incomplete. The sample lists about 160,000 clones; roughly four fifths were seen once. The sample comprised PBMCs. These receptors all stem from a man aged 50-60 years in good health and CMV-seropositive.

The CDR3 DNA sequence: TGTGCCAGCAGTGAATTGACATATGAAGCTTTCTTT. Translated: CASSELTYEAFF. The chain employs TRBV6-1 and TRBJ1-1; D gene unclear. The germline gives CDR1 MNHNS, CDR2 SASEGT. Trimming took off 2 bases at V and 7 bases at J, with 8 bases between the two ends. The CDR3 spans 12 residues.

This chain uses TRBV7-3 with TRBJ2-3; 10 bases match TRBD2. The CDR3 is 16 amino acids. Germline-derived CDR1 and CDR2 are SGHTA and FQGTGA. With 5 bases clipped from V and 2 bases from J, the junction kept 7 bases outside the gene matches. The CDR3 reads CASSPLAGGTTDTQYF. DNA for the CDR3: TGTGCCAGCAGCCCTTTAGCGGGAGGAACCACAGATACGCAGTATTTT.